This T cell receptor (beta chain) was found in a study of PD-L1 blockade in urothelial cancer. The overall study: Between 0 and 3 chemotherapy regimens preceded treatment for each patient. Blood-derived samples held a median around 140,000 T cells.

Losses at the gene ends were 6 bases for V and 2 bases for J; bases not matched to a gene: 7. The germline gives CDR1 MDHEN, CDR2 SYDVKM. This CDR3 is built from 15 residues. Time point denoted: pretreatment peripheral blood. Using immunoSEQ multiplex PCR, the repertoire was profiled, and TCRdb retains in-frame clones only, with some absent. The sample contains 130,000 or so clones, about 88% of which appear only once. V gene TRBV28 combines with J gene TRBJ1-5; 7 bases map to TRBD1. The receptor comes from a man aged 50-60 years with urothelial cancer. The material sequenced was PBMCs, taken around atezolizumab (anti-PD-L1) treatment. CDR3 in amino acids: CASRNPGGGNQPQHF. CDR3 bases: TGTGCCAGCAGAAACCCAGGGGGAGGCAATCAGCCCCAGCATTTT.